Listed here are 31 T cell receptor beta chains from one sample, sequenced in a study of Ad26.COV2.S vaccination and SARS-CoV-2 variants. Profiling relied on immunoSEQ multiplex PCR, and the TCRdb table lists in-frame clones only, not all of them. The repertoire includes 150,000 to 200,000 clones, 87% of them detected once, and roughly 6% sits in the top ten. Sequencing used peripheral blood, obtained after recovery from COVID-19. These receptors all come from a human donor who had recovered from COVID-19.

The rearrangement links TRBV15 to TRBJ1-3; D unclear. The CDR3 length is 17 residues. V was shortened by 2 bases and J by 0 bases, with 14 bases between the two germline ends. Germline CDR1 is LNHNV and CDR2 is YYDKDF (reference sequence). The CDR3 reads CATSRTILRGSGNTIYF. The CDR3 bases are TGTGCCACCAGCAGAACTATACTCCGGGGCTCTGGAAACACCATATATTTT.

V is TRBV7-9 and J is TRBJ2-1; TRBD2 aligns across 9 bases. V dropped 6 bases and J dropped 2; count of bases not matched to a gene: 5. The CDR3 spans 15 residues. Germline assignment: CDR1 SEHNR and CDR2 FQNEAQ (reference sequence). The chain's CDR3 is CASSQAGGAYNEQFF. The DNA of the CDR3 is TGTGCCAGCAGTCAAGCGGGGGGTGCCTACAATGAGCAGTTCTTC.

The chain recombines TRBV25-1 with TRBJ1-6; 7 nucleotides align to TRBD1. This CDR3 has 14 amino acids. Germline V gene data show CDR1 as MGHDK and CDR2 as SYGVNS. Trimming at V came to 8 bases and at J to 7 bases, leaving 8 bases not matched to a gene. CDR3 in DNA: TGTGCCAGCGGCACCGGGACAGTAAATTCACCCCTCCACTTT. It yields the protein CASGTGTVNSPLHF.

This chain connects TRBV18 to TRBJ1-5; D perhaps matches TRBD1 (5 bases). Germline lookup yields CDR1 KGHSH and CDR2 LQKENI. The V end was cut by 4 bases, the J end by 2 bases, with 9 bases between. The CDR3 totals 14 residues. The DNA for the CDR3 is TGTGCCAGCTCACGGGGGGGTGGCAATCAGCCCCAGCATTTT. Protein: CASSRGGGNQPQHF.

The V gene is TRBV9, the J gene TRBJ2-1; TRBD2 might be the D (6 bases). Germline V gene data show CDR1 as SGDLS and CDR2 as YYNGEE. This CDR3 is 14 amino acids long. The V end was cut by 0 bases, the J end by 6 bases, with 10 bases between. The CDR3 DNA is TGTGCCAGCAGCGTAGCGGGAGCGGTCAATGAGCAGTTCTTC. Protein sequence: CASSVAGAVNEQFF.

The rearrangement joins TRBV4-1 to TRBJ2-7; D might be TRBD1 or TRBD2, each matching 5 bases. The V gene lost 0 bases and the J gene lost 0 bases, with 9 bases spanning the gap. The germline V gene encodes CDR1 MGHRA and CDR2 YSYEKL. CDR3 length: 15 amino acids. The CDR3 is CASSQDGTYSYEQYF. In nucleotides, the CDR3 is TGCGCCAGCAGCCAAGACGGGACGTACTCCTACGAGCAGTACTTC.

The J gene is TRBJ1-4, the V gene TRBV7-9, with 7 bases identical to TRBD1. Germline V gene sequence: CDR1 SEHNR, CDR2 FQNEAQ (reference sequence). CDR3 length: 15 residues. The V segment lost 5 bases and the J segment 5 bases; nucleotides outside the gene matches: 8. CDR3 amino acids: CASSDRQGGNEKLFF. The DNA of the CDR3 is TGTGCCAGCAGCGACCGACAGGGAGGCAATGAAAAACTGTTTTTT.

This clone was seen only once. V usage is TRBV5-1 and J usage is TRBJ1-2; D might be TRBD1 (5 bases). Germline CDR1 and CDR2: SGHRS and YFSETQ. V gave up 1 base and J gave up 4 bases, with 8 bases separating them. The CDR3 spans 13 residues. CDR3 nucleotides: TGCGCCAGCAGCTTGTCGACAGCCTATGGCTACACCTTC. Protein product: CASSLSTAYGYTF.

CDR3: CASSQDRLPVNEQFF. The CDR3 bases are TGCGCCAGCAGCCAAGATCGGCTACCGGTAAATGAGCAGTTCTTC. The chain links TRBV4-1 to TRBJ2-1; D is undetermined. This CDR3 has 15 amino acids. Per germline, CDR1 MGHRA and CDR2 YSYEKL. Trimming pared 0 bases from V and 7 bases from J, leaving 13 bases between.

CDR3 DNA sequence: TGTGCCAGCAGCTCCCACGGGGAGATCTCCTACAATGAGCAGTTCTTC. Translation: CASSSHGEISYNEQFF. This chain uses TRBV11-3 with TRBJ2-1; D is possibly TRBD2 (5 bases). CDR1 is SGHNT and CDR2 is YENEEA in the germline V gene. This CDR3 is built from 16 residues. Trimming cost V 4 bases and J 0 bases, with 13 bases left between them.

The J gene is TRBJ2-1, the V gene TRBV6-5, with D perhaps TRBD1 (6 bases). Per the germline V gene, CDR1 is MNHEY and CDR2 is SVGAGI. This CDR3 is built from 15 residues. The V and J ends lost 5 bases and 0 bases respectively, with 11 bases between them. In nucleotides, the CDR3 is TGTGCCAGCAGTCCGACAGGTAGCTCCTACAATGAGCAGTTCTTC. Translated, it gives CASSPTGSSYNEQFF.

This rearrangement joins TRBV19 to TRBJ1-1; D may be TRBD1 (6 bases). Germline CDR1 reads LNHDA; CDR2 reads SQIVND (reference sequence). Deletions cut 2 bases from V and 4 bases from J, with 14 bases between. The CDR3 consists of 15 residues. The CDR3 is CASSIRGRWGTEAFF. The CDR3 coding sequence is TGTGCCAGTAGTATAAGGGGGAGATGGGGCACTGAAGCTTTCTTT.

The chain recombines TRBV29-1 with TRBJ2-5, with 7 positions matching TRBD2. J lost 3 bases, V lost 5 bases, and 3 bases had no gene match. Per the germline V gene, CDR1 is SQVTM and CDR2 is ANQGSEA. The CDR3 totals 12 residues. The chain's CDR3 is CSVSGGEETQYF. CDR3 in DNA: TGCAGCGTTTCGGGGGGTGAAGAGACCCAGTACTTC.

This clone was observed a few times. V is TRBV3-1 (or the pseudogene TRBV3-2) and J is TRBJ1-6; unclear D gene. The germline gives CDR1 LGHDT, CDR2 YNNKEL (reference sequence). There are 14 residues in the CDR3. Trimming shortened V by 1 base and J by 8 bases, and 9 bases separated the two germline ends. The CDR3 is CASSQGGTHSPLHF. The CDR3 nucleotides are TGTGCCAGCAGCCAAGGTGGCACCCATTCACCCCTCCACTTT.

This clone has a single count. CDR3 sequence reads: CASSLDQSSDTQYF. The CDR3 DNA reads TGTGCCAGCAGCTTGGACCAGTCGTCAGATACGCAGTATTTT. This chain joins TRBV5-4 and TRBJ2-3, with D hard to call. Trimming pared 0 bases from V and 4 bases from J, leaving 9 bases between. This CDR3 has 14 amino acids. Germline V gene data show CDR1 as SGHNT and CDR2 as YYREEE (reference sequence).

This clone was recorded once. The chain links TRBV5-1 to TRBJ2-5, with TRBD2 matching over 10 bases. Germline values: CDR1 SGHRS, CDR2 YFSETQ. The CDR3 is made up of 15 amino acids. V trimming: 0 bases; J trimming: 5 bases; junction bases outside the gene matches: 4. CDR3 protein: CASSLALAGDETQYF. DNA for the CDR3: TGCGCCAGCAGCTTGGCGCTAGCGGGAGATGAGACCCAGTACTTC.

The CDR3 nucleotides are TGTGCCAGCAGACTCCCATCTGGGGGTGAGCAGTTCTTC. It codes for CASRLPSGGEQFF. V usage is TRBV6-5 and J usage is TRBJ2-1, with D perhaps assigned TRBD1 or TRBD2 (5 bases each). This CDR3 is built from 13 residues. Germline V gene lookup returns CDR1 MNHEY and CDR2 SVGAGI. Trimming took 6 bases from V and 9 from J, leaving 15 bases between them.

The table lists this clone with a count of one. This chain joins TRBV12-3 or TRBV12-4 and TRBJ1-2, with D possibly matching TRBD1 (6 bases). V was pared by 3 bases and J by 3 bases, with 8 bases between. The CDR3 totals 13 residues. This chain's CDR3 is CASSFGGDYGYTF. In DNA form, the CDR3 reads TGTGCCAGCAGTTTCGGGGGCGACTATGGCTACACCTTC.

On this clone itself: The same CDR3 can be traced to other DNA sequences in this sample. The chain couples TRBV9 to TRBJ2-7; 11 bases agree with TRBD2. Germline-derived CDR1 and CDR2 are SGDLS and YYNGEE. V lost 2 bases to trimming and J lost 2 bases; unmatched junction nucleotides: 0. CDR3 length equals 14 residues. The CDR3 loop is CASSVTSGTYEQYF. The CDR3 DNA sequence: TGTGCCAGCAGCGTGACTAGCGGGACCTACGAGCAGTACTTC.

The chain has TRBV2 and TRBJ1-1, with unresolved D. V lost 2 bases to trimming and J lost 3 bases, with 10 bases between them. The germline V gene has CDR1 SNHLY and CDR2 FYNNEI. The CDR3 runs 14 residues. The CDR3 bases are TGTGCCAGCAGTGAACGGGGATGGTACACTGAAGCTTTCTTT. Encoded protein: CASSERGWYTEAFF.

The chain has TRBV5-1 and TRBJ2-2, with D perhaps TRBD2 (6 bases). The CDR3 sequence is 16 residues long. Trimming cost V 3 bases and J 4 bases, with 16 bases left between them. Germline V lookup: CDR1 SGHRS, CDR2 YFSETQ. CDR3 bases: TGCGCCAGCAGCTCCGTGGCGGGAAGGGGCACCGGGGAGCTGTTTTTT. Its protein is CASSSVAGRGTGELFF.

The J gene is TRBJ1-1, the V gene TRBV7-9, with TRBD1 matching over 10 bases. The J segment lost 5 bases and the V segment lost 6 bases, leaving 6 bases of the junction unmatched. CDR3 size: 14 residues. Germline CDR1 and CDR2: SEHNR and FQNEAQ (reference sequence). As DNA, the CDR3 is TGTGCCAGCAGGACAGGGGGCCAGCAGACTGAAGCTTTCTTT. Protein sequence: CASRTGGQQTEAFF. Supplemented by reference TRBV7-9 and TRBJ1-1, the full variable domain reads DTGVSQNPRHKITKRGQNVTFRCDPISEHNRLYWYRQTLGQGPEFLTYFQNEAQLEKSRLLSDRFSAERPKGSFSTLEIQRTEQGDSAMYLCASRTGGQQTEAFFGQGTRLTVV.

J is TRBJ1-2 and V is TRBV2, with TRBD1 matching over 11 bases. This CDR3 has 15 amino acids. With 2 bases clipped from V and 5 bases from J, the junction kept 4 bases outside the gene matches. Germline values: CDR1 SNHLY, CDR2 FYNNEI. The CDR3 sequence is CASSESRDRGYGYTF. The CDR3 DNA reads as TGTGCCAGCAGTGAAAGCCGGGACAGGGGGTATGGCTACACCTTC.

This chain joins TRBV18 and TRBJ2-1; D uncertain. Germline V gene sequence: CDR1 KGHSH, CDR2 LQKENI. V shed 6 bases and J shed 1 base, with 13 bases lying between them. The CDR3 extends over 15 amino acids. DNA for the CDR3: TGTGCCAGCTCGACATCGGTGGGGTCCTACAATGAGCAGTTCTTC. It specifies CASSTSVGSYNEQFF.

The chain has TRBV2 and TRBJ2-1, with 9 bases aligning to TRBD1. CDR3 length equals 16 residues. J gave up 2 bases and V 3 bases, and 5 bases lay outside the gene matches. Germline V CDR1 and CDR2: SNHLY, FYNNEI. This chain's CDR3 is CASSDLGQGTYNEQFF. DNA of the CDR3: TGTGCCAGCAGTGACCTAGGACAGGGGACCTACAATGAGCAGTTCTTC.

The chain recombines TRBV10-3 with TRBJ2-1; 12 nucleotides line up with TRBD2. Trimming cost V 6 bases and J 8 bases; bases outside gene matches: 8. Germline CDR1 and CDR2: ENHRY and SYGVKD. The CDR3 runs 15 residues. CDR3 coding DNA: TGTGCCATCAGCGCGACTAGCGGGAGTTCGGATGAGCAGTTCTTC. Translation gives CAISATSGSSDEQFF.

The chain joins TRBV7-9 to TRBJ2-5, with D uncertain. Trimming shortened V by 5 bases and J by 5 bases, and 6 bases separated the two germline ends. CDR1 and CDR2 (germline): SEHNR, FQNEAQ (reference sequence). The CDR3 is made up of 11 amino acids. CDR3 nucleotides: TGTGCCAGCAGCCCGGTGGAGACCCAGTACTTC. As protein: CASSPVETQYF.

The V gene is TRBV10-3, the J gene TRBJ2-3; tentatively, D is TRBD2 (7 bases). The CDR3 spans 14 residues. Germline V lookup: CDR1 ENHRY, CDR2 SYGVKD. Deletions cut 3 bases from V and 5 bases from J, with 12 bases between. The CDR3 loop is CAISDVRGLDTQYF. CDR3 in DNA: TGTGCCATCAGTGATGTGCGGGGGCTAGATACGCAGTATTTT.

The V call is TRBV11-3, the J call TRBJ2-3; 7 bases are a match to TRBD2. This CDR3 spans 15 amino acids. Per germline, CDR1 SGHNT and CDR2 YENEEA. V dropped 5 bases and J dropped 2; count of bases not matched to a gene: 7. The CDR3 nucleotides are TGTGCCAGCAGCCCCGGCCGGGGGGACACAGATACGCAGTATTTT. Encoded protein: CASSPGRGDTDTQYF.

V is TRBV9 and J is TRBJ2-3; TRBD1 matches at 8 bases. The CDR3 sequence is 16 residues long. V dropped 2 bases and J dropped 5; count of bases not matched to a gene: 10. In germline, CDR1 is SGDLS, CDR2 YYNGEE. This CDR3 reads CASSVGGAGTGDTQYF. The CDR3 DNA sequence: TGTGCCAGCAGCGTTGGCGGGGCAGGGACAGGAGATACGCAGTATTTT.

The rearrangement links TRBV6-5 to TRBJ2-4; D is unclear. The CDR3 totals 13 residues. V lost 2 bases and J lost 6, with 8 bases in between. Per the germline V gene, CDR1 is MNHEY and CDR2 is SVGAGI. CDR3 DNA: TGTGCCAGCAGTTACGCGGAAGGAAACATTCAGTACTTC. Protein: CASSYAEGNIQYF.